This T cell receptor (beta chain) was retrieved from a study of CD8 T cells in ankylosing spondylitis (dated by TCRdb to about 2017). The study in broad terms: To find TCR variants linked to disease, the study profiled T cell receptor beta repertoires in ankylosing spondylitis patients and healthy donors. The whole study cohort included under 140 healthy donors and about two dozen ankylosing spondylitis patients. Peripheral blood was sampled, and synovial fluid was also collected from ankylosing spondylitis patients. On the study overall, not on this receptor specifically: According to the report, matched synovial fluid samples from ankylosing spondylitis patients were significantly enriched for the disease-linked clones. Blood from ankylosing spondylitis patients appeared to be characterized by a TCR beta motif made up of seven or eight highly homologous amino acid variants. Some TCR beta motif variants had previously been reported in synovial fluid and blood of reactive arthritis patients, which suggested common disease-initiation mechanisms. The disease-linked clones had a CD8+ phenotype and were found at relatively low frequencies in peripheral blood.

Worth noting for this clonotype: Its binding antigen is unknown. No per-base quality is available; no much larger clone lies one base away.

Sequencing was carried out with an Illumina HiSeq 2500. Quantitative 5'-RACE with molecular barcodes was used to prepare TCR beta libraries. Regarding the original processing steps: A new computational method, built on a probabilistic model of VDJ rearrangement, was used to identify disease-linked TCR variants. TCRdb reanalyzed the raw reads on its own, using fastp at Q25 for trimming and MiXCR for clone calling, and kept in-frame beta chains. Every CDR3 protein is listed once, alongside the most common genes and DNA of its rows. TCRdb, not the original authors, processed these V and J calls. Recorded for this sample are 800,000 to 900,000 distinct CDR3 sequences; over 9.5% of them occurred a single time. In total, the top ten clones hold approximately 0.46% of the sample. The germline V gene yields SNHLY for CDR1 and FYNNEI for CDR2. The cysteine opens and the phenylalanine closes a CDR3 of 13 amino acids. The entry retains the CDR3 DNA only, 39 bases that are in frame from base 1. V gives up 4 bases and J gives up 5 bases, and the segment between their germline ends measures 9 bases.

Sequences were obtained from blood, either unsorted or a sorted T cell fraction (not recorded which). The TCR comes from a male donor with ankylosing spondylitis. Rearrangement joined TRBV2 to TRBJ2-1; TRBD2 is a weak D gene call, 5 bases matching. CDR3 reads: CASSVGENNEQFF. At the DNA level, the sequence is TGTGCCAGCAGTGTGGGAGAAAACAATGAGCAGTTCTTC. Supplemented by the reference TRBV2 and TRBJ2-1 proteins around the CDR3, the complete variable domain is EPEVTQTPSHQVTQMGQEVILRCVPISNHLYFYWYRQILGQKVEFLVSFYNNEISEKSEIFDDQFSVERPDGSNFTLKIRSTKLEDSAMYFCASSVGENNEQFFGPGTRLTVL.